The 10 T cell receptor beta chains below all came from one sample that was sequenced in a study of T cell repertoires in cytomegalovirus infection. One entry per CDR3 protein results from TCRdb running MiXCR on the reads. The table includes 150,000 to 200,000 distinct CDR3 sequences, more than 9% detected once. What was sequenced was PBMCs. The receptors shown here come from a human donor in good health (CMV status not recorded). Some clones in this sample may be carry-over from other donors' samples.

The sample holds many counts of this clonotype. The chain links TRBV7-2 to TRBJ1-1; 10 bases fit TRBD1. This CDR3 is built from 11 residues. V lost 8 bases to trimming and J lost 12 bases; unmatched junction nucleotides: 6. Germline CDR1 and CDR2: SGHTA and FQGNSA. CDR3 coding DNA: TGTGCCAGCGGAGGGACAGGGGTAACTTTCTTT. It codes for CASGGTGVTFF.

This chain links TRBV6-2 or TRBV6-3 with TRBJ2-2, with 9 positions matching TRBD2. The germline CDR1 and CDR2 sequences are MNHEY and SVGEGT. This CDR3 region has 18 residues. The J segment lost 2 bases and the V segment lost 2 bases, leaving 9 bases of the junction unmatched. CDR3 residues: CASSYPTSGPINTGELFF. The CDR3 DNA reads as TGTGCCAGCAGTTACCCGACTAGCGGACCGATAAACACCGGGGAGCTGTTTTTT.

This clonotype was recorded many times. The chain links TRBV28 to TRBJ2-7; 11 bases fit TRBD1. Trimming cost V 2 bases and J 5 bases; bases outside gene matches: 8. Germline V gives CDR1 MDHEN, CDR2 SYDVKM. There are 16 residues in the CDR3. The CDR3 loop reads CASSLATGQGVHEQYF. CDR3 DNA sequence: TGTGCCAGCAGTTTAGCCACGGGACAGGGGGTCCACGAGCAGTACTTC.

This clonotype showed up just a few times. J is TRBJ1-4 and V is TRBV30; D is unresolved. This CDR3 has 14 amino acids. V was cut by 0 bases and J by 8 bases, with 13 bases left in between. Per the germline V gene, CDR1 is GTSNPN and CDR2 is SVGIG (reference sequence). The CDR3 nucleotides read TGTGCCTGGAGTGTCAAGCAGGAATCCGAAAAACTGTTTTTT. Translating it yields CAWSVKQESEKLFF.

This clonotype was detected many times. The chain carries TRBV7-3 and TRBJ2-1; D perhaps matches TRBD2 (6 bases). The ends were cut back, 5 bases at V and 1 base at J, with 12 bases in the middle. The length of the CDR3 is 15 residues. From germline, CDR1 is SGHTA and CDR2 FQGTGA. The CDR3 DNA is TGTGCCAGCAGCCCCCTTGCGGGGTCCTACAATGAGCAGTTCTTC. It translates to CASSPLAGSYNEQFF.

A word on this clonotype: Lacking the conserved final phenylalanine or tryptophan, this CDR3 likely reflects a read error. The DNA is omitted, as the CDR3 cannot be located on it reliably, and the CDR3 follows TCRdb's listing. The CDR3 sequence is CASSFFGGEACL. The rearrangement uses TRBV7-6 and TRBJ1-1. The CDR3 spans 12 residues, counting both ends. Germline CDR1 SGHVS, CDR2 FNYEAQ.

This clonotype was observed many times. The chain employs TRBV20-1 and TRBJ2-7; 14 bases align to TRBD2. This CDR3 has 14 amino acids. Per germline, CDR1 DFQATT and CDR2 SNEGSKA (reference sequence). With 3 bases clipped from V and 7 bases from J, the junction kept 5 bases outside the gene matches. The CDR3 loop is CSASGLAGGGEQYF. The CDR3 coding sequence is TGCAGTGCTAGCGGACTAGCGGGGGGAGGTGAGCAGTACTTC.

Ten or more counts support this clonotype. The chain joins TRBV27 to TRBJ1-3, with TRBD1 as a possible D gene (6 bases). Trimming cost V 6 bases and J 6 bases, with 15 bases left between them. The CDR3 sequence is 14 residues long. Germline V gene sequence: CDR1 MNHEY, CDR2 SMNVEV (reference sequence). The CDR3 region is CASSPGQLSNTIYF. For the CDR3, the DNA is TGTGCCAGCAGCCCAGGACAGCTTTCAAACACCATATATTTT.

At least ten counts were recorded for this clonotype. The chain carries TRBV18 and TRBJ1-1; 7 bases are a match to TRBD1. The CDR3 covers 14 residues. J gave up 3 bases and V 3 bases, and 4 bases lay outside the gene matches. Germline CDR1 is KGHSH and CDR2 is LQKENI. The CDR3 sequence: CASSPQQGHTEAFF. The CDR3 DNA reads TGTGCCAGCTCACCGCAACAGGGGCACACTGAAGCTTTCTTT.

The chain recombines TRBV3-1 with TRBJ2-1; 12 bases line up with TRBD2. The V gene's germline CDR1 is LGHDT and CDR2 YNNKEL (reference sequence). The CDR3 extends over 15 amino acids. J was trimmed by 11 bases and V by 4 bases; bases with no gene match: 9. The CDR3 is CASSRDVTSGRQQFF. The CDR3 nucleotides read TGTGCCAGCAGCCGAGATGTGACTAGCGGGAGACAGCAGTTCTTC.